The 15 T cell receptor beta chains below come from one sample, sequenced in a study of blood T cell repertoires in COVID-19. Sequencing used immunoSEQ multiplex PCR; TCRdb keeps in-frame clones, though not all of them. The profile covers approximately 200,000 clones, with around 82% appearing a single time and 2% to 2.5% taken by the ten largest. Sequencing was carried out using peripheral blood. These receptors were taken from a woman aged 55-69 years with acute or convalescent COVID-19.

The V call is TRBV18, the J call TRBJ1-2; TRBD1 matches 10 bases. Germline CDR1 reads KGHSH; CDR2 reads LQKENI. The junction had 13 bases not matched to a gene; V was cut back by 4 bases and J by 8 bases. The CDR3 has 16 amino acids. In DNA, the CDR3 is TGTGCCAGCTCACGGGGGACAGGGGCCAAAGAGGGAGGCTACACCTTC. This gives the protein CASSRGTGAKEGGYTF.

This chain connects TRBV20-1 to TRBJ1-4; no firm D call. The V gene lost 3 bases and the J gene lost 9 bases, with 8 bases spanning the gap. CDR1 is DFQATT, CDR2 SNEGSKA, per germline (reference sequence). The length of the CDR3 is 11 residues. The chain's CDR3 is CSASRLQKLFF. The CDR3 coding sequence is TGCAGTGCTAGCAGGTTGCAAAAACTGTTTTTT.

This sequence joins TRBV5-1 and TRBJ2-5; a possible D gene is TRBD2 (7 bases). This CDR3 region has 15 residues. The germline V and J ends were trimmed by 2 bases and 2 bases, with 13 bases remaining between them. The germline gives CDR1 SGHRS, CDR2 YFSETQ. The CDR3 here is CASSLGGAIQETQYF. CDR3 sequence (DNA): TGCGCCAGCAGCTTAGGGGGGGCAATACAAGAGACCCAGTACTTC.

This chain joins TRBV28 and TRBJ1-5; a weak D match, TRBD1 (6 bases). Trimming removed 4 bases at V and 0 bases at J, with 7 bases between. The CDR3 extends over 14 amino acids. Germline CDR1 and CDR2: MDHEN and SYDVKM. The CDR3 loop is CASSWTVSNQPQHF. The CDR3 DNA follows: TGTGCCAGCAGTTGGACAGTTAGCAATCAGCCCCAGCATTTT.

For this clone: Within the sample, other DNA sequences also encode this same CDR3. V usage is TRBV7-2 and J usage is TRBJ2-3; TRBD2 agrees at 11 bases. V trimming: 1 base; J trimming: 6 bases; junction bases outside the gene matches: 3. Per germline, CDR1 SGHTA and CDR2 FQGNSA. CDR3 length: 15 amino acids. In nucleotides, the CDR3 is TGTGCCAGCAGCTTAGGCCTAGCGGGGGGTGATACGCAGTATTTT. It encodes CASSLGLAGGDTQYF.

The rearrangement uses TRBV5-8 and TRBJ2-5; D possibly corresponds to TRBD1 (5 bases). This CDR3 is 13 amino acids long. Germline CDR1 and CDR2: SGHTS and YDEGEE. The V and J ends lost 4 bases and 2 bases respectively, with 9 bases between them. The CDR3 here is CASSRDRQETQYF. CDR3 DNA sequence: TGTGCCAGCAGCCGAGACAGACAAGAGACCCAGTACTTC.

The table lists this clone with a count of one. This sequence joins TRBV30 and TRBJ1-4; D not certain. V was trimmed by 5 bases and J by 8 bases, leaving 15 bases between them. Germline values: CDR1 GTSNPN, CDR2 SVGIG (reference sequence). CDR3 length: 13 residues. The CDR3 DNA follows: TGTGCCTGGGACCAGGCTGCGGGCGAAAAACTGTTTTTT. This codes for CAWDQAAGEKLFF.

CDR3 DNA: TGCGCCAGCAGCTTGTCTTCCGGAGCAGAGCAGTTCTTC. Translated: CASSLSSGAEQFF. The chain has TRBV5-1 and TRBJ2-1, with unresolved D. This CDR3 region has 13 residues. V gave up 1 base and J gave up 10 bases, with 12 bases separating them. Germline assignment: CDR1 SGHRS and CDR2 YFSETQ.

This clone was counted only a few times. The rearrangement links TRBV5-1 to TRBJ2-1; 11 nucleotides line up with TRBD2. Germline V gene lookup returns CDR1 SGHRS and CDR2 YFSETQ. V trimming: 4 bases; J trimming: 3 bases; junction bases outside the gene matches: 6. The CDR3 spans 16 residues. The CDR3 here is CASSAPLAGDYNEQFF. CDR3 DNA sequence: TGCGCCAGCAGCGCCCCACTAGCGGGGGACTACAATGAGCAGTTCTTC.

This chain links TRBV15 with TRBJ2-5; D gene uncertain. This CDR3 has 14 amino acids. The germline gives CDR1 LNHNV, CDR2 YYDKDF (reference sequence). V was trimmed by 0 bases and J by 2 bases, leaving 7 bases between them. CDR3 coding DNA: TGTGCCACCAGCAGAGATGGAGAACAAGAGACCCAGTACTTC. This sequence encodes CATSRDGEQETQYF.

V gene TRBV27 combines with J gene TRBJ2-7; TRBD1 aligns across 9 bases. Germline V gene lookup returns CDR1 MNHEY and CDR2 SMNVEV (reference sequence). With V trimmed by 4 bases and J by 2 bases, 3 bases remained unmatched. The CDR3 sequence is 14 residues long. CDR3 residues: CASSWDRDAYEQYF. The CDR3 DNA reads TGTGCCAGCAGTTGGGACAGGGACGCCTACGAGCAGTACTTC.

This clone was seen once. Written as DNA, the CDR3 is TGTGCCAGCAGTCTCCAGGGCCACGAGCAGTACTTC. Translation gives CASSLQGHEQYF. The rearrangement uses TRBV5-4 and TRBJ2-7; TRBD1 is a possible D gene (5 bases). V was shortened by 5 bases and J by 5 bases, with 11 bases between the two germline ends. CDR3 length: 12 amino acids. CDR1 SGHNT and CDR2 YYREEE come from the germline V gene (reference sequence).

This clone was picked up one time. The chain is built from TRBV7-9 and TRBJ2-3; D not certain. The germline CDR1 and CDR2 sequences are SEHNR and FQNEAQ (reference sequence). This CDR3 contains 13 residues. Trimming shortened V by 1 base and J by 3 bases, and 5 bases separated the two germline ends. CDR3 in amino acids: CASSLEATDTQYF. DNA of the CDR3: TGTGCCAGCAGCTTAGAAGCTACAGATACGCAGTATTTT.

J is TRBJ1-5 and V is TRBV27; D gene ambiguous. The V and J ends lost 1 base and 3 bases respectively, with 16 bases between them. The CDR3 has 17 amino acids. Germline values: CDR1 MNHEY, CDR2 SMNVEV (reference sequence). The CDR3 region has the DNA TGTGCCAGCAGTTTATTTGCAAACGAGGGCATCAATCAGCCCCAGCATTTT. Translating it yields CASSLFANEGINQPQHF.

The rearrangement joins TRBV5-1 to TRBJ2-1; TRBD2 agrees at 10 bases. The CDR3 loop spans 16 amino acids. V shed 0 bases and J 6 bases; nucleotides not matched to a gene: 6. The germline CDR1 and CDR2 sequences are SGHRS and YFSETQ. The CDR3 sequence is CASSLEGLAGVNEQFF. The CDR3 nucleotides read TGCGCCAGCAGCTTGGAAGGGCTAGCGGGGGTCAATGAGCAGTTCTTC.